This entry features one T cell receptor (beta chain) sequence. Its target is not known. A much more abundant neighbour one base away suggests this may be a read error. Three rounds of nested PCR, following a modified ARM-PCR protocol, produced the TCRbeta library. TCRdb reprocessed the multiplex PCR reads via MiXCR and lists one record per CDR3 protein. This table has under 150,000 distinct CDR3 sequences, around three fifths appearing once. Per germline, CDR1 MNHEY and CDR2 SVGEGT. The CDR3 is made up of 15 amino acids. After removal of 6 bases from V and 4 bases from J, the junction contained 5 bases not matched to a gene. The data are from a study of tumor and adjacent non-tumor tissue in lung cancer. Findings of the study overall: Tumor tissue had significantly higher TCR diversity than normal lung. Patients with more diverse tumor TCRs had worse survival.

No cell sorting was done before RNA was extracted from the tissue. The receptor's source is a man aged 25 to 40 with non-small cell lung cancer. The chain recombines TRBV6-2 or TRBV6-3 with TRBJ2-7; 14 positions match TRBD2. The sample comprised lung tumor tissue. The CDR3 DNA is TGTGCCAGCAGCCTGACTAGCGGGGGGGTTTACGAGCAGTACTTC. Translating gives CASSLTSGGVYEQYF.